Listed here are 29 T cell receptor beta chains from one sample, sequenced in a study of CD8 T cells in ankylosing spondylitis. MiXCR was run by TCRdb on the 5' RACE reads, yielding one entry per CDR3 protein. Of 300,000 to 350,000 distinct CDR3 sequences listed, around 10% were seen once; the top ten hold about 10%. The specimen was blood, either unsorted or a sorted T cell fraction (not recorded which). All receptors derive from a female donor with ankylosing spondylitis or in good health (not recorded which).

This clonotype was observed many times. V gene TRBV7-2 combines with J gene TRBJ2-7; 10 bases are a match to TRBD2. Looked up from germline, CDR1 is SGHTA and CDR2 is FQGNSA. Germline trimming cut 1 base from V and 3 bases from J; bases unmatched to any gene: 6. The CDR3 spans 16 residues. The CDR3 coding sequence is TGTGCCAGCAGCTTAGTAAGGGCTAGCGGGAGCTACGAGCAGTACTTC. Residues: CASSLVRASGSYEQYF.

This clonotype has just a few counts. The rearrangement links TRBV5-1 to TRBJ1-1; D is unresolved. CDR1 and CDR2 from the germline V gene are SGHRS and YFSETQ. The germline V and J ends were trimmed by 0 bases and 1 base, with 7 bases remaining between them. This CDR3 region has 14 residues. The CDR3 DNA follows: TGCGCCAGCAGCTTGGATCAGTCGAACACTGAAGCTTTCTTT. It is translated as CASSLDQSNTEAFF.

The table lists this clonotype with a count of one. The V gene is TRBV7-9, the J gene TRBJ2-7; 8 bases agree with TRBD1. V gave up 6 bases and J gave up 3 bases; unmatched junction bases: 7. Germline values: CDR1 SEHNR, CDR2 FQNEAQ (reference sequence). This CDR3 is 14 amino acids long. The CDR3 DNA reads TGTGCCAGCAGGAGACAGGGGTCGGACTACGAGCAGTACTTC. It encodes CASRRQGSDYEQYF.

In this sample, this clonotype turned up once. This may be a read error: a much more frequent sequence differs by one nucleotide. The chain is built from TRBV24-1 and TRBJ1-5, with D unresolved. The CDR3 is made up of 15 amino acids. Germline V gene lookup returns CDR1 KGHDR and CDR2 SFDVKD. Trimming removed 2 bases at V and 2 bases at J, with 9 bases between. This CDR3 is CATSDSAIGNQPQHF. DNA for the CDR3: TGTGCCACCAGTGATTCAGCGATCGGCAATCAGCCCCAGCATTTT.

At least ten counts were recorded for this clonotype. The chain has TRBV5-1 and TRBJ2-1; perhaps TRBD2 as D (6 bases). CDR1 and CDR2 (germline): SGHRS, YFSETQ. This CDR3 spans 14 amino acids. Trimming removed 4 bases at V and 6 bases at J, with 14 bases between. In DNA, the CDR3 is TGCGCCAGCAGCACGGGGGTATTGGGCAATGAGCAGTTCTTC. Residues: CASSTGVLGNEQFF. The whole variable domain, filled in from reference TRBV5-1 and TRBJ2-1, reads KAGVTQTPRYLIKTRGQQVTLSCSPISGHRSVSWYQQTPGQGLQFLFEYFSETQRNKGNFPGRFSGRQFSNSRSEMNVSTLELGDSALYLCASSTGVLGNEQFFGPGTRLTVL.

The table lists this clonotype with many counts. This chain joins TRBV5-1 and TRBJ2-7, with 8 nucleotides matching TRBD1. The CDR3 is 16 residues long. Unmatched junction bases numbered 10, after V lost 1 base and J lost 4 bases. Per the germline V gene, CDR1 is SGHRS and CDR2 is YFSETQ. The CDR3 sequence: CASSLLLDRVLYEQYF. The DNA of the CDR3 is TGCGCCAGCAGCTTGTTGTTGGACAGGGTACTGTACGAGCAGTACTTC.

This clonotype came up a few times. This CDR3 reads CAISEGLAGGPGNTDTQYF. DNA for the CDR3: TGTGCCATCAGTGAGGGACTAGCGGGAGGGCCTGGAAACACAGATACGCAGTATTTT. V is TRBV10-3 and J is TRBJ2-3; the match to TRBD2 covers 15 bases. Germline CDR1 is ENHRY and CDR2 is SYGVKD. The CDR3 has 19 residues. The ends lost 2 bases at V and 2 bases at J; junction bases unmatched: 8.

This clonotype was seen at least ten times. V and J are TRBV9 and TRBJ2-1; D gene ambiguous. Germline CDR1 SGDLS, CDR2 YYNGEE. CDR3 length equals 12 residues. V lost 0 bases and J lost 8, with 6 bases in between. DNA for the CDR3: TGTGCCAGCAGCGTAGTAGGTGATGAGCAGTTCTTC. Protein product: CASSVVGDEQFF.

There are many counts of this clonotype. V usage is TRBV6-1 and J usage is TRBJ1-5; D not certain. CDR1 MNHNS and CDR2 SASEGT come from the germline V gene. The ends were cut back, 3 bases at V and 1 base at J, with 7 bases in the middle. The CDR3 totals 14 residues. The CDR3 loop is CASSEYRSNQPQHF. The CDR3 coding sequence is TGTGCCAGCAGTGAGTACAGAAGCAATCAGCCCCAGCATTTT.

As to this clonotype: The missing conserved phenylalanine or tryptophan at the end of this CDR3 makes a read error likely. The V call is TRBV14, the J call TRBJ2-7; 7 positions match TRBD2. J lost 2 bases, V lost 7 bases, and 5 bases had no gene match. Germline CDR1 reads SGHDN; CDR2 reads FVKESK. The CDR3 totals 13 residues. The CDR3 DNA is TGTGCCAGCAAACAAAGCGGGACCTACGAGCAGTACTCC. The encoded protein is CASKQSGTYEQYS.

V and J are TRBV6-2 or TRBV6-3 and TRBJ2-5; possibly TRBD1 for D (6 bases). Trimming shortened V by 7 bases and J by 5 bases, and 14 bases separated the two germline ends. Germline values: CDR1 MNHEY, CDR2 SVGEGT. The CDR3 spans 13 residues. Written as DNA, the CDR3 is TGTGCCAGCACCCAGGGGTTTCTCGAGACCCAGTACTTC. It codes for CASTQGFLETQYF.

At least ten counts were recorded for this clonotype. This sequence joins TRBV29-1 and TRBJ2-1; 9 bases map to TRBD2. The CDR3 contains 13 residues. J gave up 2 bases and V 7 bases, and 3 bases lay outside the gene matches. Germline CDR1 is SQVTM and CDR2 is ANQGSEA. In nucleotides, the CDR3 is TGCAGCGGTAGCGGGAGTGCCTACAATGAGCAGTTCTTC. As protein: CSGSGSAYNEQFF.

Concerning this clonotype itself: At one boundary the junction diverges from the germline segment, which might be a read error. J is TRBJ2-4 and V is TRBV20-1; the match to TRBD2 covers 8 bases. This CDR3 has 17 amino acids. Germline values: CDR1 DFQATT, CDR2 SNEGSKA (reference sequence). DNA for the CDR3: TGCTGTGCTACTAGAGCGGGGGAGGCCTCAGCCAAAAACATTCAGTACTTC. Encoded protein: CCATRAGEASAKNIQYF.

V gene TRBV28 combines with J gene TRBJ2-7; the match to TRBD1 covers 9 bases. The trim removed 6 bases at V and 2 bases at J, leaving 14 bases unmatched. Germline V gives CDR1 MDHEN, CDR2 SYDVKM. The CDR3 is made up of 17 amino acids. DNA of the CDR3: TGTGCCAGCAGCTCCCTTTCCGGGACAGGGTTTACCTACGAGCAGTACTTC. This translates into CASSSLSGTGFTYEQYF.

This clonotype was observed a handful of times. The chain combines TRBV14 with TRBJ2-1; 7 bases match TRBD1. This CDR3 region has 16 residues. From germline, CDR1 is SGHDN and CDR2 FVKESK. The J segment lost 3 bases and the V segment lost 4 bases, leaving 9 bases of the junction unmatched. CDR3 in DNA: TGTGCCAGCAGCCGCCTACAGGGGTTGAGCTACAATGAGCAGTTCTTC. Translating gives CASSRLQGLSYNEQFF.

Comment on this clonotype: One end of the junction does not line up with germline, which may come from a read error. V usage is TRBV9 and J usage is TRBJ2-3; 12 positions agree with TRBD2. CDR1 and CDR2 (germline): SGDLS, YYNGEE. This CDR3 is built from 16 residues. CDR3 in amino acids: CASSVAGLAGQDTRYF. In DNA, the CDR3 is TGTGCCAGCAGCGTAGCAGGACTAGCGGGACAGGATACGCGGTATTTT.

This clonotype has at least ten counts. This chain links TRBV20-1 with TRBJ1-6; no clear D. Germline V gene sequence: CDR1 DFQATT, CDR2 SNEGSKA (reference sequence). This CDR3 contains 15 residues. V dropped 0 bases and J dropped 8 bases, with 14 bases sitting between them. The CDR3 nucleotides read TGCAGTGCTAGAGATGTTAGGGCCGGGGATTCACCCCTCCACTTT. Protein: CSARDVRAGDSPLHF.

This clonotype has a count of ten or more. The J gene is TRBJ2-1, the V gene TRBV5-1, with D maybe TRBD2 (5 bases). Germline V CDR1 and CDR2: SGHRS, YFSETQ. Trimming cost V 1 base and J 7 bases, with 9 bases left between them. The CDR3 sequence is 13 residues long. The CDR3 spells CASSLSERNEQFF. The CDR3 coding sequence is TGCGCCAGCAGCTTGTCAGAGCGGAATGAGCAGTTCTTC.

The rearrangement uses TRBV20-1 and TRBJ2-1; D gene unclear. Germline values: CDR1 DFQATT, CDR2 SNEGSKA (reference sequence). Trimming stripped 0 bases from V and 5 bases from J, with 17 bases between. The CDR3 runs 16 residues. Written as DNA, the CDR3 is TGCAGTGCTAGAGATTCGGGCACCGGATGGAACAATGAGCAGTTCTTC. Protein: CSARDSGTGWNNEQFF.

The chain employs TRBV20-1 and TRBJ2-5; 7 bases are shared with TRBD2. The CDR3 is 14 amino acids. J lost 7 bases, V lost 3 bases, and 11 bases had no gene match. Germline assignment: CDR1 DFQATT and CDR2 SNEGSKA (reference sequence). The CDR3, as DNA: TGCAGTGCTAGCCGCGGGAGTGGGGCAGGGACCCAGTACTTC. Its translation is CSASRGSGAGTQYF.

Ten or more counts support this clonotype. V usage is TRBV12-3 or TRBV12-4 and J usage is TRBJ2-4; D is ambiguous. The CDR3 is 14 residues long. The ends were cut back, 6 bases at V and 0 bases at J, with 9 bases in the middle. The CDR3 sequence: CASSPDRAKNIQYF. In nucleotides, the CDR3 is TGTGCCAGCAGCCCAGACCGAGCCAAAAACATTCAGTACTTC.

This clonotype was recorded at least ten times. V gene TRBV10-3 combines with J gene TRBJ2-1, with 9 bases lining up with TRBD2. Germline values: CDR1 ENHRY, CDR2 SYGVKD. This CDR3 contains 13 residues. The J segment lost 3 bases and the V segment lost 8 bases, leaving 2 bases of the junction unmatched. In DNA, the CDR3 is TGTGCCATCGGTAGCGGGAGCTACAATGAGCAGTTCTTC. The encoded protein is CAIGSGSYNEQFF.

This clonotype has more than one count but fewer than ten. The chain joins TRBV5-1 to TRBJ2-5; D tentatively fits TRBD1 or TRBD2 (6 bases each). CDR1 is SGHRS and CDR2 is YFSETQ in the germline V gene. V lost 0 bases to trimming and J lost 6 bases, with 9 bases between them. This CDR3 is built from 13 residues. CDR3 bases: TGCGCCAGCAGCTTGGACCGGGGGCAGACCCAGTACTTC. This encodes CASSLDRGQTQYF. The whole variable domain, filled in from reference TRBV5-1 and TRBJ2-5, reads KAGVTQTPRYLIKTRGQQVTLSCSPISGHRSVSWYQQTPGQGLQFLFEYFSETQRNKGNFPGRFSGRQFSNSRSEMNVSTLELGDSALYLCASSLDRGQTQYFGPGTRLLVL.

In its sample, this clonotype was seen many times. The CDR3 coding sequence is TGCGCCAGCAGCTTGGGGGGGACCCCGATTTCCTACAATGAGCAGTTCTTC. Protein product: CASSLGGTPISYNEQFF. The chain recombines TRBV5-1 with TRBJ2-1; D may match TRBD1 or TRBD2 (5 bases each). Trimming left V 0 bases short and J 1 base short, with 14 bases between. This CDR3 has 17 residues. From germline, CDR1 is SGHRS and CDR2 YFSETQ.

This clonotype was counted many times. The chain joins TRBV5-1 to TRBJ1-2, with 9 bases aligning to TRBD1. The CDR3 consists of 15 residues. The junction had 9 bases not matched to a gene; V was cut back by 3 bases and J by 6 bases. Looked up from germline, CDR1 is SGHRS and CDR2 is YFSETQ. The CDR3 region is CASSWTGAFEDGYTF. The CDR3 DNA follows: TGCGCCAGCAGCTGGACAGGGGCCTTCGAGGATGGCTACACCTTC. The whole variable domain, remainder taken from reference TRBV5-1 and TRBJ1-2, is KAGVTQTPRYLIKTRGQQVTLSCSPISGHRSVSWYQQTPGQGLQFLFEYFSETQRNKGNFPGRFSGRQFSNSRSEMNVSTLELGDSALYLCASSWTGAFEDGYTFGSGTRLTVV.

In its sample, this clonotype was seen a few times. The chain employs TRBV7-9 and TRBJ2-5, with TRBD1 matching 8 bases. Germline V lookup: CDR1 SEHNR, CDR2 FQNEAQ (reference sequence). The J segment lost 1 base and the V segment lost 7 bases, leaving 5 bases of the junction unmatched. CDR3 size: 14 residues. CDR3 sequence: CASTPGQGQETQYF. The DNA for the CDR3 is TGTGCCAGCACTCCCGGACAGGGCCAAGAGACCCAGTACTTC.

The CDR3 here is CATSTSGGAEETQYF. For the CDR3, the DNA is TGTGCCACCAGCACCTCAGGGGGCGCGGAAGAGACCCAGTACTTC. This rearrangement joins TRBV24-1 to TRBJ2-5; 8 nucleotides agree with TRBD1. V was pared by 7 bases and J by 3 bases, with 9 bases of the junction left unmatched. The CDR3 extends over 15 amino acids. The germline V gene has CDR1 KGHDR and CDR2 SFDVKD.

This clonotype has at least ten counts. The chain couples TRBV10-3 to TRBJ1-6; possibly TRBD1 for D (6 bases). V gave up 9 bases and J gave up 7 bases, with 19 bases separating them. Germline assignment: CDR1 ENHRY and CDR2 SYGVKD. The CDR3 totals 15 residues. CDR3 residues: CAMGQVEGTNSPLHF. The CDR3, as DNA: TGTGCCATGGGGCAGGTGGAGGGGACAAATTCACCCCTCCACTTT.

CDR3 in amino acids: CSAIDLKVGTGFRYSNQPQHF. The CDR3 nucleotides read TGCAGTGCGATAGATCTCAAGGTGGGGACAGGGTTTAGGTATAGCAATCAGCCCCAGCATTTT. The chain joins TRBV20-1 to TRBJ1-5; TRBD1 aligns across 9 bases. Germline CDR1 is DFQATT and CDR2 is SNEGSKA (reference sequence). V dropped 6 bases and J dropped 0; count of bases not matched to a gene: 24. The CDR3 length is 21 residues.